What follows is one TCR beta chain and its context. Its antigen is as yet unknown. Gene names follow the mouse nomenclature. The CDR3 is cut off 1 residue early in the read; its end comes from the germline J gene. These data are taken from a study of tissue T cells after allogeneic stem cell transplantation. Whole-study findings and limits: Within patients, tissue anatomy strongly shaped TCR repertoire composition. In patients and mice, blood and spleen missed much of tissue repertoire.

TCRbeta CDR3 was sequenced at survey depth with template counts. Clones were read by immunoSEQ multiplex PCR, and TCRdb kept only the in-frame ones, dropping some. The sample holds 4,000 or so clones, more than 45% seen once. Germline values: CDR1 LGHNA, CDR2 YNLKQL (reference sequence). The junction had 6 bases not matched to a gene; V was cut back by 4 bases and J by 7 bases. The CDR3 is 13 residues long. As for time point: mouse harvest day 14 after allogeneic transplant. Each mouse received 10^7 T-cell-depleted marrow cells plus 10^6 splenic CD5+ T cells by tail vein. B6 (H2b) cells into BALB/c (H2d) mice; tissues taken at day 7 or 14.

The origin of this receptor is a female BALB/c mouse given C57BL/6 T cells with graft-versus-host disease after an allogeneic hematopoietic cell transplant. The V gene is TRBV5, the J gene TRBJ2-7, with 8 bases that match TRBD2. The sequenced sample was gut tissue. CDR3 region: CASSPPGGREQYF. The CDR3 DNA, read in part, is TGTGCCAGCAGCCCCCCTGGGGGGCGCGAACAGTAC.